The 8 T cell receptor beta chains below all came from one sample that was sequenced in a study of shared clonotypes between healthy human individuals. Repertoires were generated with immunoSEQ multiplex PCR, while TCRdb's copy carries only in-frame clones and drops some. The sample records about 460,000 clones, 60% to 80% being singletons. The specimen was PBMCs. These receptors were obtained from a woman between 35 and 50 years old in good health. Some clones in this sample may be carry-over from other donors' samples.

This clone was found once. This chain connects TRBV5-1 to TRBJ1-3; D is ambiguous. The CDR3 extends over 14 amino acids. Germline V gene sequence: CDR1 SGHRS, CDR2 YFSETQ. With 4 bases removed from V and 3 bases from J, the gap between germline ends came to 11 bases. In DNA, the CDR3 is TGCGCCAGCAGCATTGCGACCGGTGGAAACACCATATATTTT. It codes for CASSIATGGNTIYF.

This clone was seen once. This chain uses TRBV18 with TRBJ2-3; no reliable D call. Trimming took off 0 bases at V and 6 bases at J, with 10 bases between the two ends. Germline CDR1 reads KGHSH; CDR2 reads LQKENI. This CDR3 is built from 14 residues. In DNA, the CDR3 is TGTGCCAGCTCACCACCGGCGGTCCGGGATACGCAGTATTTT. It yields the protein CASSPPAVRDTQYF.

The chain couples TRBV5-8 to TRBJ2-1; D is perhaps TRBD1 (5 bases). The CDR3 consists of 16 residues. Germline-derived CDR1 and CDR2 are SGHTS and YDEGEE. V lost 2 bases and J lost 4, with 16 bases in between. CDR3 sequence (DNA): TGTGCCAGCAGCTTCCTGGGGAACAGGCTTTACAATGAGCAGTTCTTC. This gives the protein CASSFLGNRLYNEQFF.

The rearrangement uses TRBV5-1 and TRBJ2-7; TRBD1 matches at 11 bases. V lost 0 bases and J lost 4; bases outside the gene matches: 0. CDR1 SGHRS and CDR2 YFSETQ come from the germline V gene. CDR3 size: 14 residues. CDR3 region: CASSLGDRGYEQYF. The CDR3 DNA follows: TGCGCCAGCAGCTTGGGGGACAGGGGGTACGAGCAGTACTTC. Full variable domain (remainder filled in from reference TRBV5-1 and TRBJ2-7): KAGVTQTPRYLIKTRGQQVTLSCSPISGHRSVSWYQQTPGQGLQFLFEYFSETQRNKGNFPGRFSGRQFSNSRSEMNVSTLELGDSALYLCASSLGDRGYEQYFGPGTRLTVT.

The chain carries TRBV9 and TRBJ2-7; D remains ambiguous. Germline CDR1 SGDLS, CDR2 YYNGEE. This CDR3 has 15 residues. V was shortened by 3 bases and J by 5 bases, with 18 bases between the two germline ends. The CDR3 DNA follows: TGTGCCAGCAGCGCAAACGCGTTGAGTACGGACGAGCAGTACTTC. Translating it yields CASSANALSTDEQYF.

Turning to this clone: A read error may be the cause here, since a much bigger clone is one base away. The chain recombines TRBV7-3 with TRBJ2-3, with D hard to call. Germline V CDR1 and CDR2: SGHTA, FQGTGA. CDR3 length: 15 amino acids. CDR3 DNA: TGTGCCGGCAGCCCCCTGGGCCCTAGCACAGATACGCAGTATTTT. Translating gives CAGSPLGPSTDTQYF.

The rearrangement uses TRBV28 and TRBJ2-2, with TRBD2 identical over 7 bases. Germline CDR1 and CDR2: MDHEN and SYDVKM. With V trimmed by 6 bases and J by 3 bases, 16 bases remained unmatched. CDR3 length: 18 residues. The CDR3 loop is CASRPPGRSGGYTGELFF. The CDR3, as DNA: TGTGCCAGCAGGCCCCCGGGACGGTCCGGGGGGTACACCGGGGAGCTGTTTTTT.

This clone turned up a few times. In DNA form, the CDR3 reads TGTGCCTGGAGTGTATTCCCAAACTACGAGCAGTACTTC. It codes for CAWSVFPNYEQYF. The genes are TRBV30 and TRBJ2-7; D is undetermined. Germline V lookup: CDR1 GTSNPN, CDR2 SVGIG (reference sequence). This CDR3 comprises 13 residues. V was pared by 0 bases and J by 3 bases, with 9 bases between.